This entry concerns a single T cell receptor (beta chain). Assay: immunoSEQ multiplex PCR; the TCRdb copy retains only in-frame clones and omits some. The repertoire consists of over 300,000 clones, with around 92% occurring once and the leading ten covering 5% to 7.5%. This sample stems from a study of blood T cell repertoires in COVID-19. Looking at the study overall: T cells, B-cell-depleted T cells, or PBMCs provided the cDNA or gDNA that served as material.

CDR1 is MNHEY, CDR2 SVGEGT, per germline. The CDR3 runs 17 residues. V dropped 4 bases and J dropped 4; count of bases not matched to a gene: 7. The chain carries TRBV6-2 or TRBV6-3 and TRBJ2-3, with 14 nucleotides matching TRBD2. This receptor was obtained from a young man who had recovered from COVID-19. The source material was peripheral blood. The CDR3 loop reads CASSSQGLAGASDTQYF. The CDR3 DNA sequence: TGTGCCAGCAGTTCCCAGGGACTAGCGGGGGCCTCAGATACGCAGTATTTT.